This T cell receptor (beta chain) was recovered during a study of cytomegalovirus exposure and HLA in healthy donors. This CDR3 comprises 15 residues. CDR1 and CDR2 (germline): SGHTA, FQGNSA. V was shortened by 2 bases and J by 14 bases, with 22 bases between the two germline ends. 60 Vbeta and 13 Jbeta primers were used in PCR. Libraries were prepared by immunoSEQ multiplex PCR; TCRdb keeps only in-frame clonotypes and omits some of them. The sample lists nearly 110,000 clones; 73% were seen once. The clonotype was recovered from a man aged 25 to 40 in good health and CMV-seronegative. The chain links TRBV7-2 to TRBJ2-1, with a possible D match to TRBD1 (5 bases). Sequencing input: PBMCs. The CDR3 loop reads CASSLFGRVGEVEFF. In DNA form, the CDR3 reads TGTGCCAGCAGCTTATTCGGCAGGGTCGGTGAAGTAGAGTTCTTC.